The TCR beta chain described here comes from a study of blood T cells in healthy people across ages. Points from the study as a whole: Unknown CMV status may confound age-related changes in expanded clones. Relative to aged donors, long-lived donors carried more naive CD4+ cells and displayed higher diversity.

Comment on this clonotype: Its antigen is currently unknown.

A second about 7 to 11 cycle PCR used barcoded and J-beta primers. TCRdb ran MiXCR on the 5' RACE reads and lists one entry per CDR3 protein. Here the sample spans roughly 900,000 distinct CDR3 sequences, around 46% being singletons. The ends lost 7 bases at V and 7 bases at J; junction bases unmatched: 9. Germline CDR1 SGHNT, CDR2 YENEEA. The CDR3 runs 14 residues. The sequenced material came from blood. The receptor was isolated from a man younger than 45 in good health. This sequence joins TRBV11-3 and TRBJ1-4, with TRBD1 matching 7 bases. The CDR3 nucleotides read TGTGCCAGCATCTCCGGGACAGCGGGTGAAAAACTGTTTTTT. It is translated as CASISGTAGEKLFF.